One and the same sample provided the 5 T cell receptor beta chains below, sequenced in a study of CD8+ T cells in alopecia areata. Extracted RNA was reverse transcribed, and the resulting cDNA served as sequencing template. Here immunoSEQ multiplex PCR was the method, and the copy in TCRdb shows in-frame clones only, minus some. The data show about 99,000 clones, with 86% seen just once and approximately 12% held by the top ten. The treatment denotes: oral pan-JAK inhibitor, 5-10 mg twice daily. The sequences come from CD8+ T cells sorted from blood, collected between weeks 30 and 35, from a patient treated with tofacitinib. Receptors were obtained from a human donor with alopecia areata.

J is TRBJ2-7 and V is TRBV29-1; D gene uncertain. Germline V CDR1 and CDR2: SQVTM, ANQGSEA. CDR3 size: 12 residues. Trimming removed 7 bases from V and 3 bases from J, with 13 bases in between. The CDR3 spells CSAVINSYEQYF. The CDR3 DNA reads as TGCAGCGCTGTTATAAACAGCTACGAGCAGTACTTC.

This chain links TRBV2 with TRBJ2-1; 11 bases agree with TRBD2. Per the germline V gene, CDR1 is SNHLY and CDR2 is FYNNEI. The CDR3 extends over 15 amino acids. J lost 0 bases, V lost 11 bases, and 6 bases had no gene match. The CDR3 reads CAQLAGDDSYNEQFF. The CDR3 bases are TGTGCCCAACTAGCGGGAGATGACTCCTACAATGAGCAGTTCTTC.

This sequence joins TRBV11-2 and TRBJ2-7, with D unresolved. V was cut by 3 bases and J by 2 bases, with 8 bases left in between. The V gene's germline CDR1 is SGHAT and CDR2 FQNNGV. There are 13 residues in the CDR3. The CDR3 bases are TGTGCCAGCAGCTTGTGGCTTACCTACGAGCAGTACTTC. Protein sequence: CASSLWLTYEQYF.

The chain has TRBV15 and TRBJ2-1; D ambiguous. V dropped 4 bases and J dropped 0 bases, with 16 bases sitting between them. The CDR3 covers 17 residues. Germline assignment: CDR1 LNHNV and CDR2 YYDKDF (reference sequence). The CDR3, as DNA: TGTGCCACCAGCAATCCCCTGGATCGGAGCTCCTACAATGAGCAGTTCTTC. Its protein is CATSNPLDRSSYNEQFF. Complete variable domain (other parts from reference TRBV15 and TRBJ2-1): DAMVIQNPRYQVTQFGKPVTLSCSQTLNHNVMYWYQQKSSQAPKLLFHYYDKDFNNEADTPDNFQSRRPNTSFCFLDIRSPGLGDTAMYLCATSNPLDRSSYNEQFFGPGTRLTVL.

In DNA form, the CDR3 reads TGTGCCTGGATGGGCCCACTTGGGTCCCTTAACACTGAAGCTTTCTTT. Its protein is CAWMGPLGSLNTEAFF. V is TRBV30 and J is TRBJ1-1; no firm D call. CDR1 is GTSNPN and CDR2 is SVGIG in the germline V gene (reference sequence). The V gene lost 4 bases and the J gene lost 2 bases, with 20 bases spanning the gap. The CDR3 has 16 amino acids.